This T cell receptor beta chain was captured in a study of cytomegalovirus exposure and HLA in healthy donors. The CDR3 loop spans 15 amino acids. Trimming took off 4 bases at V and 0 bases at J, with 13 bases between the two ends. Germline V gene data show CDR1 as MNHNY and CDR2 as SVGAGI (reference sequence). Profiled with immunoSEQ multiplex PCR; TCRdb holds only in-frame clones, not every one. This sample yields approximately 76,000 clones, of which about 93% are seen a single time; roughly 2.1% belongs to the top ten. The source of this sequence is a woman younger than 35 in good health and CMV-seronegative. V usage is TRBV6-6 and J usage is TRBJ2-7; D is undetermined. The specimen sequenced was PBMCs. CDR3 in amino acids: CASSFGQAGSYEQYF. In DNA form, the CDR3 reads TGTGCCAGCAGTTTTGGGCAGGCAGGCTCCTACGAGCAGTACTTC.